This entry is about one T cell receptor beta chain. Per the germline V gene, CDR1 is MDHEN and CDR2 is SYDVKM. This CDR3 is built from 16 residues. Germline trimming cut 7 bases from V and 0 bases from J; bases unmatched to any gene: 7. In the study's own analysis: Estimates of nucleated cell counts were drawn from the amplification of reference gene primers. Libraries were prepared by immunoSEQ multiplex PCR; TCRdb keeps only in-frame clonotypes and omits some of them. The V and J calls and clone size come from that table; D and trimming were worked out from the DNA. The sample lists 200,000 to 250,000 clones; around 90% were seen once. The sample originates from a study of blood T cell repertoires in COVID-19. The overall study: Donors in the United States, Italy and Spain gave samples during acute or convalescent COVID-19. T cells, B-cell-depleted T cells, or PBMCs provided the cDNA or gDNA that served as material.

This TCR was sampled from a man in his sixties with acute or convalescent COVID-19. The chain links TRBV28 to TRBJ1-5, with 9 positions matching TRBD1. The specimen was peripheral blood. CDR3 DNA sequence: TGTGCCAGCAATACAGGGGGCCCTTATAGCAATCAGCCCCAGCATTTT. This gives the protein CASNTGGPYSNQPQHF. Filled out from reference TRBV28 and TRBJ1-5, the complete variable domain reads DVKVTQSSRYLVKRTGEKVFLECVQDMDHENMFWYRQDPGLGLRLIYFSYDVKMKEKGDIPEGYSVSREKKERFSLILESASTNQTSMYLCASNTGGPYSNQPQHFGDGTRLSIL.